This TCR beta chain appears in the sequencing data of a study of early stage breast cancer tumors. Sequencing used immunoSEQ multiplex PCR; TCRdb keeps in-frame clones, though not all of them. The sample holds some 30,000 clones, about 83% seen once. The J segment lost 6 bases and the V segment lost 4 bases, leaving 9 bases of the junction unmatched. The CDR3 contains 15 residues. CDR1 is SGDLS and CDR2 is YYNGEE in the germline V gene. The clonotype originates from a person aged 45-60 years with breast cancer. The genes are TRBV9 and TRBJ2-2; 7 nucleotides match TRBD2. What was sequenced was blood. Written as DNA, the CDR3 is TGTGCCAGCAGCCATGCGGCTGGGAGGGCCGGGGAGCTGTTTTTT. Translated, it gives CASSHAAGRAGELFF.